This T cell receptor beta chain was observed in a study of chemoradiotherapy in HPV16-positive cancers. Findings of the study overall: During treatment, candidate HPV-specific clones and E7-related motifs expanded in tumor.

On this clone: Its antigen remains unknown.

Samples were taken several times over chemoradiotherapy. The CDR3 sequence is 11 residues long. Germline-derived CDR1 and CDR2 are MDHEN and SYDVKM. V lost 6 bases and J lost 11, with 13 bases in between. The method was immunoSEQ multiplex PCR; TCRdb's version includes in-frame clones alone and lacks a portion of them. The top ten hold 20% to 25% of the sample, which has over 2,000 clones, approximately 86% seen once. The sequence came from a human donor with HPV-associated anogenital cancer. The material was tumor tissue, obtained from a patient who underwent chemoradiotherapy. This chain links TRBV28 with TRBJ2-5; TRBD2 is a possible D gene (5 bases). CDR3 DNA: TGTGCCAGCAGCCCGGGGAGTAAGCAGTACTTC. Its translation: CASSPGSKQYF.